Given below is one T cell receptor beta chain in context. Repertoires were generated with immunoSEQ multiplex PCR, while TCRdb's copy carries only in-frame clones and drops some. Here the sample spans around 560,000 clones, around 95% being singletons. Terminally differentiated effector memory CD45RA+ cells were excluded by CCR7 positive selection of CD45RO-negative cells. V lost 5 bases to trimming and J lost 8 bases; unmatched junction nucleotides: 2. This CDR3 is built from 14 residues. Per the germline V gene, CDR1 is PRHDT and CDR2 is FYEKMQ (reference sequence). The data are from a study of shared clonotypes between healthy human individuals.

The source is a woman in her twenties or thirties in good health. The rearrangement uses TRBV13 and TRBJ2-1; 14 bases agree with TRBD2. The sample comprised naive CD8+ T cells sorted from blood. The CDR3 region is CASSKGLAGDEQFF. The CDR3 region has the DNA TGTGCCAGCAGCAAGGGACTAGCGGGAGATGAGCAGTTCTTC.